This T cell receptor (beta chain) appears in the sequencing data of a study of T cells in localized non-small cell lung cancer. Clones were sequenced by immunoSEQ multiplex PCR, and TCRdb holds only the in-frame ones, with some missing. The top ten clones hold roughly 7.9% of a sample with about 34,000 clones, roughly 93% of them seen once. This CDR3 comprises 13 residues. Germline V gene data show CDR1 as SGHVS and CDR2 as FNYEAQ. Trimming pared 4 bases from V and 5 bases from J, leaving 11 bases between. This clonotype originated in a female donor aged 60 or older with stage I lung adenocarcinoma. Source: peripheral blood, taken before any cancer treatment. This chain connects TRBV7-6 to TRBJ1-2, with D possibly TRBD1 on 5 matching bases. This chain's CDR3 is CASSSHRGYGYTF. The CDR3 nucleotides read TGTGCCAGCAGCTCCCATCGGGGGTATGGCTACACCTTC.